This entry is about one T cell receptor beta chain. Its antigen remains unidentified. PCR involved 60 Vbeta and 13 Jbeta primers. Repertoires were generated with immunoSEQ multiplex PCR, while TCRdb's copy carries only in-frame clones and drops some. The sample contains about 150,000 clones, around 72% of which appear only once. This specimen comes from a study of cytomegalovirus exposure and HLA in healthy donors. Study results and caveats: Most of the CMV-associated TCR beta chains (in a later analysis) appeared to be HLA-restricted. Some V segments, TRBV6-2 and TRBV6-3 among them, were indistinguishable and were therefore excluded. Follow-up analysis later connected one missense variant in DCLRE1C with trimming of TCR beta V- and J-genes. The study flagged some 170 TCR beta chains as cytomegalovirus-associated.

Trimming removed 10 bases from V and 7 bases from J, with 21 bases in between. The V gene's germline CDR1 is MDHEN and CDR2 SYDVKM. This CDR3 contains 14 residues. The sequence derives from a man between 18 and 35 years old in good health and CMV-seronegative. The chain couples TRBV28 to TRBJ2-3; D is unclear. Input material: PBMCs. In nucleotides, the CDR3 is TGTGCCATCGAAGACACCCAAAACCCTCATACGCAGTATTTT. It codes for CAIEDTQNPHTQYF.